This T cell receptor (beta chain) was identified during a study of blood T cell repertoires in COVID-19. The wider study: Donors in the United States, Italy and Spain gave samples during acute or convalescent COVID-19. The cDNA or gDNA used as material had been derived from T cells, B-cell-depleted T cells, or PBMCs.

As originally analysed: Estimation of nucleated cell counts relied on the amplification of reference gene primers. The protocol was immunoSEQ multiplex PCR, while the TCRdb copy is restricted to in-frame clones and leaves out a portion. V, J and clone size derive from that table, while D and trimming were established from the DNA sequence. The sample lists about 110,000 clones, roughly 85% seen once, with around 4.8% in the top ten. V dropped 5 bases and J dropped 5; count of bases not matched to a gene: 5. This CDR3 region has 13 residues. CDR1 is LNHDA, CDR2 SQIVND, per germline (reference sequence).

Material: peripheral blood. This rearrangement joins TRBV19 to TRBJ2-5; 7 bases are shared with TRBD1. The TCR originated in a human donor in a cohort sampled during active COVID-19. DNA of the CDR3: TGTGCCAGTAGTGTCACAGGGGAGGAGACCCAGTACTTC. Protein: CASSVTGEETQYF.